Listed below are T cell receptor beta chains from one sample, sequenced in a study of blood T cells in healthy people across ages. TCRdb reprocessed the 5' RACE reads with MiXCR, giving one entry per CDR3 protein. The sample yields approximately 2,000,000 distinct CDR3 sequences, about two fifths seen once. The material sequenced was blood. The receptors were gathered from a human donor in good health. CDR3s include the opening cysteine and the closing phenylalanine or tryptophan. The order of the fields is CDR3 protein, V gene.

CASSRSGYSYNEQFF | TRBV6-5
CAIIRDRGDGEQFF | TRBV10-3
CAISKLQGANYGYTF | TRBV10-3
CASSSTNRAGDTQYF | TRBV7-9
CASSQGGGLYTF | TRBV4-3
CSARDPAGGSYEQYF | TRBV20-1
CSASSGLAYNEQFF | TRBV20-1
CASSLRSGGTRTDTQYF | TRBV12-3/TRBV12-4
CASSPPGPSGAGTEAFF | TRBV6-2/TRBV6-3
CASSTPLLGGTEAFF | TRBV19
CSAAGGRNIQYF | TRBV20-1
CASSQAGSVGVSVFEQYF | TRBV4-3
CSVEVEPGELFF | TRBV29-1
CASSSPGDLRDTQYF | TRBV5-4
CSAGTDPRVYEQYF | TRBV20-1
CSAIRSVDRDTRYF | TRBV20-1
CASSYATGNNEQFF | TRBV6-6
CSFQGQESYEQFF | TRBV20-1
CASSHGQDNEKLFF | TRBV7-9
CSVYPRDRLYNEQFF | TRBV29-1
CASSPLGTNTEAFF | TRBV14
CASSARGGQSTQYF | TRBV12-3/TRBV12-4
CATSDSPKYTSGGQETQYF | TRBV24-1
CASSPRIGTLHGYTF | TRBV27
CASSLRYAGNEQFF | TRBV7-2
CASGSPSGQGYEQYF | TRBV12-5